Shown below are 9 T cell receptor beta chains from a single sample sequenced in a study of Tregs in tolerant kidney transplant recipients. The table came from immunoSEQ multiplex PCR; TCRdb's copy has only in-frame clones and leaves some out. The table for this sample gives roughly 48,000 clones. Sequencing used CD4+ T cells from blood, obtained before the transplant. These receptors were collected from a human donor who received a combined kidney and bone marrow transplant.

In the case of this clone: Sequencing ends 3 residues short of the CDR3 end; the germline J gene provides the rest. The chain is built from TRBV5-1 and TRBJ1-4, with 10 bases lining up with TRBD1. Germline CDR1 reads SGHRS; CDR2 reads YFSETQ. This CDR3 has 15 residues. V lost 3 bases to trimming and J lost 8 bases; unmatched junction nucleotides: 7. The CDR3 loop reads CASSWTGGQGEKLFF. The CDR3 bases that were read are TGCGCCAGCAGCTGGACAGGGGGTCAAGGGGAAAAA.

In regard to this clone: The CDR3 extends 3 residues past the end of the read, so its final part is completed from the germline J gene. This chain uses TRBV2 with TRBJ2-3; D unresolved. V dropped 5 bases and J dropped 0 bases, with 12 bases sitting between them. CDR1 and CDR2 from the germline V gene are SNHLY and FYNNEI. CDR3 length equals 15 residues. The sequenced CDR3 bases are TGTGCCAGCAGTAAGACACGAACTAGCACAGATACG. This codes for CASSKTRTSTDT. The whole CDR3 is CASSKTRTSTDTQYF.

Note on this clone: With the read ending 3 residues before the CDR3 end, the germline J gene is used to fill in that end. The chain joins TRBV5-6 to TRBJ2-7; D is perhaps TRBD1 (5 bases). The germline V gene encodes CDR1 SGHDT and CDR2 YYEEEE. CDR3 length equals 14 residues. Between the trimmed V and J ends, which lost 7 bases and 2 bases, there was a span of 16 bases. This CDR3 is CASLQVLDPYEQYF. The CDR3 DNA, read in part, is TGTGCCAGCTTACAGGTCCTCGATCCCTACGAG. Using reference TRBV5-6 and TRBJ2-7 for the parts outside the CDR3, the full variable domain is DAGVTQSPTHLIKTRGQQVTLRCSPKSGHDTVSWYQQALGQGPQFIFQYYEEEERQRGNFPDRFSGHQFPNYSSELNVNALLLGDSALYLCASLQVLDPYEQYFGPGTRLTVT.

About this clone: The CDR3 end lies 3 residues beyond the end of the read and is filled in from the germline J gene. V gene TRBV5-1 combines with J gene TRBJ2-1, with 8 bases identical to TRBD2. Trimming removed 5 bases from V and 4 bases from J; junction bases left unmatched: 8. The CDR3 runs to 15 residues. Looked up from germline, CDR1 is SGHRS and CDR2 is YFSETQ. This chain's CDR3 is CASRISTSGYNEQFF. The DNA read from the CDR3 is TGCGCCAGCAGAATTTCAACTAGCGGATACAATGAG.

As concerns this clone: The DNA ends 3 residues before the CDR3 does, and the rest of the CDR3 is filled in from the germline J gene. The rearrangement links TRBV19 to TRBJ1-4; weak D call: TRBD1 (5 bases). Trimming took off 2 bases at V and 8 bases at J, with 12 bases between the two ends. Germline-derived CDR1 and CDR2 are LNHDA and SQIVND (reference sequence). This CDR3 comprises 14 residues. The CDR3 bases that were read are TGTGCCAGTAGTATACAGGGTTCCCCCGAAAAA. Its translation: CASSIQGSPEK. The whole CDR3 is CASSIQGSPEKLFF.

As for this clone: Sequencing ends 3 residues short of the CDR3 end; the germline J gene provides the rest. The chain joins TRBV7-9 to TRBJ2-2; D possibly corresponds to TRBD2 (6 bases). CDR3 size: 14 residues. V lost 3 bases and J lost 1, with 6 bases in between. The V gene's germline CDR1 is SEHNR and CDR2 FQNEAQ (reference sequence). Partial CDR3 DNA: TGTGCCAGCAGCTTGGGGGGGAACACCGGGGAG. Translated: CASSLGGNTGE. The CDR3 in its entirety is CASSLGGNTGELFF.

Comments on this clone: The read ends 3 residues shy of where the CDR3 ends; the end is completed using the germline J gene. The rearrangement joins TRBV7-9 to TRBJ1-1; 7 positions match TRBD1. The CDR3 runs to 15 residues. Germline V gene data show CDR1 as SEHNR and CDR2 as FQNEAQ (reference sequence). Here the CDR3 reads CASSSIAQGHVLAFF. The covered CDR3 bases are TGTGCCAGCAGCTCGATTGCACAGGGGCATGTTCTA.

With regard to this clone: The read falls 3 residues short of the CDR3 end, and the missing part is taken from the germline J gene. This rearrangement joins TRBV5-1 to TRBJ2-1, with 10 bases fitting TRBD1. Germline CDR1 SGHRS, CDR2 YFSETQ. V lost 1 base, J lost 9 bases, and 10 bases stayed unmatched. The CDR3 loop spans 16 amino acids. CDR3 DNA (partial): TGCGCCAGCAGCTTGCATCCGGGACAGGGGACTGGTGAG. The encoded protein is CASSLHPGQGTGE. The whole CDR3 sequence reads CASSLHPGQGTGEQFF. The entire variable domain, with the rest obtained from reference TRBV5-1 and TRBJ2-1, is as follows: KAGVTQTPRYLIKTRGQQVTLSCSPISGHRSVSWYQQTPGQGLQFLFEYFSETQRNKGNFPGRFSGRQFSNSRSEMNVSTLELGDSALYLCASSLHPGQGTGEQFFGPGTRLTVL.

CDR3 bases read: TGTGCCAGCAGTGAGACGACAGGGATAAACACTGAA. Translation: CASSETTGINTE. The full CDR3 protein is CASSETTGINTEAFF. This chain uses TRBV6-1 with TRBJ1-1; 7 nucleotides match TRBD1. The read stops 3 residues short of the end of the CDR3; the missing end is completed from the germline J gene. This CDR3 is 15 amino acids long. Losses at the gene ends were 3 bases for V and 2 bases for J; bases not matched to a gene: 6. Germline CDR1 MNHNS, CDR2 SASEGT.